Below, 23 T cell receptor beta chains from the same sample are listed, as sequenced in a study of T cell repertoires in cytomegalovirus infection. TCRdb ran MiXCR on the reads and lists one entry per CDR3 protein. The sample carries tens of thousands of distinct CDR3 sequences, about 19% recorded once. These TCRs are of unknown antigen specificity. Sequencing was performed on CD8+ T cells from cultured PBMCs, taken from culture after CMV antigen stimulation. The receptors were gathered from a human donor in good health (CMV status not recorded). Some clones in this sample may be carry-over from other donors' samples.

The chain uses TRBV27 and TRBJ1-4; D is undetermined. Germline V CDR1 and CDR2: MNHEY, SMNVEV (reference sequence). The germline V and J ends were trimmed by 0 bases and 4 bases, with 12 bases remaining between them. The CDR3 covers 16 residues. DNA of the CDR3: TGTGCCAGCAGTTTATCGATAGGCGCCTTTAATGAAAAACTGTTTTTT. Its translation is CASSLSIGAFNEKLFF.

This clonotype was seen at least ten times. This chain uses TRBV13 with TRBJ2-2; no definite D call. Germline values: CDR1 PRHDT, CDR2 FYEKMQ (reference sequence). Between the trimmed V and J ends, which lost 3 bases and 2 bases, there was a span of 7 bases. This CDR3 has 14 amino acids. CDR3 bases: TGTGCCAGCAGCTTGGGTAAAAACACCGGGGAGCTGTTTTTT. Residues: CASSLGKNTGELFF.

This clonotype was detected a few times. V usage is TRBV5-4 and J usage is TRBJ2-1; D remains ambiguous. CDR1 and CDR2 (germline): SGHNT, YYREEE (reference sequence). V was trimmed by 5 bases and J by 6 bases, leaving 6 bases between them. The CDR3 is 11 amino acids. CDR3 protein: CASRTGNEQFF. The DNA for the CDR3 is TGTGCCAGCAGAACCGGCAATGAGCAGTTCTTC.

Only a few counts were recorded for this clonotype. As DNA, the CDR3 is TGTGCCAGCAGCCCAGCAGGACAGCAAACTGAAGCTTTCTTT. Translation gives CASSPAGQQTEAFF. The rearrangement links TRBV6-1 to TRBJ1-1, with D possibly being TRBD1 (6 bases). CDR3 length: 14 amino acids. Germline V gene data show CDR1 as MNHNS and CDR2 as SASEGT. Trimming removed 6 bases from V and 5 bases from J, with 16 bases in between.

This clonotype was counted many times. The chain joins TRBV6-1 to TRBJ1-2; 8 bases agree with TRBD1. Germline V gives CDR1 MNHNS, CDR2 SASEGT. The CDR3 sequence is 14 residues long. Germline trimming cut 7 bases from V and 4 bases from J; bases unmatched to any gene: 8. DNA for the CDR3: TGTGCCAGCACCCAGGGGGCGTCCACCTATGGCTACACCTTC. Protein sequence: CASTQGASTYGYTF.

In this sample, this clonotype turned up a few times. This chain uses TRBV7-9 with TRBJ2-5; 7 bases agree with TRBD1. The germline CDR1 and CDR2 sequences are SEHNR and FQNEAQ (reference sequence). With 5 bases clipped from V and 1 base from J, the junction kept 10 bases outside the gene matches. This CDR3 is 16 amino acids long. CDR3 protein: CASSPRTGRSQETQYF. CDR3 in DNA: TGTGCCAGCAGCCCCCGGACAGGACGTAGCCAAGAGACCCAGTACTTC.

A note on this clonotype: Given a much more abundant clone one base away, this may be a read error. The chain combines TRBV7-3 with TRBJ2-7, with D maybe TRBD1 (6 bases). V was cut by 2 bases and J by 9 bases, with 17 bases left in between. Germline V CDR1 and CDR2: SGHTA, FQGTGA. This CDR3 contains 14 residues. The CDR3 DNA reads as TGTGCCAGCAGCTTAGCAGGGGCCGGGGACGGGCAGTACTTC. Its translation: CASSLAGAGDGQYF.

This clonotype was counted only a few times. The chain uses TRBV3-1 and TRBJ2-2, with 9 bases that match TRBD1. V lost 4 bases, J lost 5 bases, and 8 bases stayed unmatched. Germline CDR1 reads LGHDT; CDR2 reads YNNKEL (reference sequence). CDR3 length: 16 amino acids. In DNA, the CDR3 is TGTGCCAGCAGCCTACCGGGACAGGGTAGGACCGGGGAGCTGTTTTTT. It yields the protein CASSLPGQGRTGELFF.

The DNA of the CDR3 is TGTGCCAGCAGTCCAAGCGGGTACTCCTACGAGCAGTACTTC. The encoded protein is CASSPSGYSYEQYF. The chain employs TRBV27 and TRBJ2-7; tentatively, D is TRBD2 (6 bases). Between the trimmed V and J ends, which lost 5 bases and 0 bases, there was a span of 11 bases. CDR3 length: 14 amino acids. Germline V CDR1 and CDR2: MNHEY, SMNVEV (reference sequence).

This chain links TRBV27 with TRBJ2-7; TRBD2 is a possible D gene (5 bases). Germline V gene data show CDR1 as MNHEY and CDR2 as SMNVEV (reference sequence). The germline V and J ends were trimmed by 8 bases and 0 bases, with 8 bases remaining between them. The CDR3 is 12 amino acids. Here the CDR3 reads CASGRDSYEQYF. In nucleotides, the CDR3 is TGTGCCAGCGGACGGGACTCCTACGAGCAGTACTTC.

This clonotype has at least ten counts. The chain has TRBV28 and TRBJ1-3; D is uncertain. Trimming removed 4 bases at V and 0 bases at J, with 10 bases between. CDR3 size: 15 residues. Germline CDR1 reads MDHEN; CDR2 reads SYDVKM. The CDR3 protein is CASSWTVNSGNTIYF. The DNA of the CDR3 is TGTGCCAGCAGTTGGACGGTTAACTCTGGAAACACCATATATTTT. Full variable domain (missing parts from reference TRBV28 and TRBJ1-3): DVKVTQSSRYLVKRTGEKVFLECVQDMDHENMFWYRQDPGLGLRLIYFSYDVKMKEKGDIPEGYSVSREKKERFSLILESASTNQTSMYLCASSWTVNSGNTIYFGEGSWLTVV.

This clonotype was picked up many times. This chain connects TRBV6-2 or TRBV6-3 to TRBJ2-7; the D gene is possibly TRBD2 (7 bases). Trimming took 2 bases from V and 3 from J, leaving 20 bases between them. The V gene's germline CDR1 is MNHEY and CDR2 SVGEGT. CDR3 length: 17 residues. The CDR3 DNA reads TGTGCCAGCAGTTACCTGATACAGGGAGGGAGGAACTACGAGCAGTACTTC. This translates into CASSYLIQGGRNYEQYF.

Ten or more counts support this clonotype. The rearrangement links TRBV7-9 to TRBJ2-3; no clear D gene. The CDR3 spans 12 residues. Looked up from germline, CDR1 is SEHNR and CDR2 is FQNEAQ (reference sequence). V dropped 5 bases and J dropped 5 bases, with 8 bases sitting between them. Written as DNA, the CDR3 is TGTGCCAGCAGCCCCCCCAGAGATACGCAGTATTTT. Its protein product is CASSPPRDTQYF.

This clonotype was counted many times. This CDR3 is CASSLAVLADYNEQFF. The CDR3 DNA reads TGTGCCAGCAGCTTGGCCGTTCTAGCGGATTACAATGAGCAGTTCTTC. The genes are TRBV5-6 and TRBJ2-1; TRBD2 aligns across 7 bases. This CDR3 is built from 16 residues. Unmatched junction bases numbered 7, after V lost 0 bases and J lost 4 bases. In germline, CDR1 is SGHDT, CDR2 YYEEEE. The full variable domain, with the rest looked up from reference TRBV5-6 and TRBJ2-1, is DAGVTQSPTHLIKTRGQQVTLRCSPKSGHDTVSWYQQALGQGPQFIFQYYEEEERQRGNFPDRFSGHQFPNYSSELNVNALLLGDSALYLCASSLAVLADYNEQFFGPGTRLTVL.

The CDR3 DNA reads as TGTGCCATCAGTGGTCCGGGACAGGGGGCGGCTGAAGCTTTCTTT. Translating gives CAISGPGQGAAEAFF. The V gene is TRBV10-3, the J gene TRBJ1-1; 12 bases align to TRBD1. The CDR3 consists of 15 residues. CDR1 is ENHRY and CDR2 is SYGVKD in the germline V gene. The V gene end was trimmed by 4 bases and the J gene end by 6 bases; junction bases not matched to a gene: 6.

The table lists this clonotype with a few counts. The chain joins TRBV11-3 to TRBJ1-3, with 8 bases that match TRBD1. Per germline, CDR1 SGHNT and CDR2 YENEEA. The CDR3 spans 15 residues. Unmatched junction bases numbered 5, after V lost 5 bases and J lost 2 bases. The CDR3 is CASSPWTGTGNTIYF. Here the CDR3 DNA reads TGTGCCAGCAGCCCGTGGACAGGGACTGGAAACACCATATATTTT.

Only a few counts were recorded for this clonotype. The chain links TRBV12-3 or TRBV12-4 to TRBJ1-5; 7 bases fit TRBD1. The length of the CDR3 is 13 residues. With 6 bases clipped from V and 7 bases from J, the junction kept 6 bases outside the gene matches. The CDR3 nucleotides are TGTGCCAGCAGCTGGGACAGACAACAGCCCCAGCATTTT. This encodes CASSWDRQQPQHF.

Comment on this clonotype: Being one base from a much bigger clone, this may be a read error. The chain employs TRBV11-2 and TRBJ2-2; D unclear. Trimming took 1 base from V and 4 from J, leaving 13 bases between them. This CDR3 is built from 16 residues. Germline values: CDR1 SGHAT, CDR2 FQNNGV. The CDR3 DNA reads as TGTGCCAGCAGCTTAGGCCTATACGACACCACCGGGGAGCTGTTTTTT. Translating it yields CASSLGLYDTTGELFF. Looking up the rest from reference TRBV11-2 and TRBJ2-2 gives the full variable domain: EAGVAQSPRYKIIEKRQSVAFWCNPISGHATLYWYQQILGQGPKLLIQFQNNGVVDDSQLPKDRFSAERLKGVDSTLKIQPAKLEDSAVYLCASSLGLYDTTGELFFGEGSRLTVL.

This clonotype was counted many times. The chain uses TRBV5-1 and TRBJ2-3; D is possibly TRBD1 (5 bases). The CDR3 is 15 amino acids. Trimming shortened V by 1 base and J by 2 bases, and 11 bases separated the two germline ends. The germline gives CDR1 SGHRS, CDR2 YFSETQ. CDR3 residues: CASSLSGAYTDTQYF. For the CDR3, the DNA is TGCGCCAGCAGCTTGAGTGGGGCTTACACAGATACGCAGTATTTT.

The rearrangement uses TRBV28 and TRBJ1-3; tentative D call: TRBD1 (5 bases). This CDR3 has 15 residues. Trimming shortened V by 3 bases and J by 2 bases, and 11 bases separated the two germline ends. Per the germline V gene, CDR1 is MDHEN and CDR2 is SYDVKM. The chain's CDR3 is CASSFRGGAGNTIYF. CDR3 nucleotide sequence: TGTGCCAGCAGTTTCCGTGGGGGAGCTGGAAACACCATATATTTT.

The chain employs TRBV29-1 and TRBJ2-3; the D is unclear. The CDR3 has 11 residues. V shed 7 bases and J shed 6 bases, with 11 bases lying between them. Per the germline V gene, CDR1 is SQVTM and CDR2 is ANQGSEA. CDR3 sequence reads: CSASGWDTQYF. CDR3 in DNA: TGCAGCGCTTCAGGTTGGGATACGCAGTATTTT.

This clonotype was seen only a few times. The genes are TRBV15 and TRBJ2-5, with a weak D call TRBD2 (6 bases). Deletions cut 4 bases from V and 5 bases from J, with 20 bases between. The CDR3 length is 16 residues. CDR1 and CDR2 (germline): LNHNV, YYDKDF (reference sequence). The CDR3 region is CATSTTGGWGEETQYF. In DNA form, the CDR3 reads TGTGCCACCAGCACCACCGGGGGTTGGGGTGAGGAGACCCAGTACTTC.

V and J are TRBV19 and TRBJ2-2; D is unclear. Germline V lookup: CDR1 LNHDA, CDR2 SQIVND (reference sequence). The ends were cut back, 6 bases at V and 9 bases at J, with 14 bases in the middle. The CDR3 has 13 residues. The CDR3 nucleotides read TGTGCCAGTAGCCTCCAGGACGGTAGGGAGCTGTTTTTT. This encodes CASSLQDGRELFF.